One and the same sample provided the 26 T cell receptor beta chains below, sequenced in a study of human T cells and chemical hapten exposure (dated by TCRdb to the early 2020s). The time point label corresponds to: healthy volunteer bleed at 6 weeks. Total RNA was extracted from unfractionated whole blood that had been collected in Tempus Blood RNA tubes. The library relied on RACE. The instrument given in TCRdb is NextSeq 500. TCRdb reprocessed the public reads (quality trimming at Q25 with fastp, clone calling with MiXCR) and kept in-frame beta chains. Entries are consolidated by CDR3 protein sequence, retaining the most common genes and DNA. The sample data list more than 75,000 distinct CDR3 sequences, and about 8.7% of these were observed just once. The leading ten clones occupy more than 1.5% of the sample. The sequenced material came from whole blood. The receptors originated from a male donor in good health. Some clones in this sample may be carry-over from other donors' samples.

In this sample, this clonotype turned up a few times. The CDR3 is CASSLGTGTSGRFVGELFF. Here the CDR3 DNA reads TGTGCCAGCAGCTTAGGGACCGGGACTAGCGGGAGATTTGTCGGGGAGCTGTTTTTT. The chain joins TRBV7-8 to TRBJ2-2, with TRBD2 matching 14 bases. CDR1 is SGHVS and CDR2 is FQNEAQ in the germline V gene. Trimming removed 1 base from V and 7 bases from J; junction bases left unmatched: 11. This CDR3 region has 19 residues.

CDR3 sequence reads: CASRGNNYEQYF. In DNA form, the CDR3 reads TGTGCCAGCAGAGGGAACAACTACGAGCAGTACTTC. This sequence joins TRBV5-4 and TRBJ2-7; D not resolved. The V and J ends lost 5 bases and 3 bases respectively, with 9 bases between them. In germline, CDR1 is SGHNT, CDR2 YYREEE (reference sequence). CDR3 length: 12 residues.

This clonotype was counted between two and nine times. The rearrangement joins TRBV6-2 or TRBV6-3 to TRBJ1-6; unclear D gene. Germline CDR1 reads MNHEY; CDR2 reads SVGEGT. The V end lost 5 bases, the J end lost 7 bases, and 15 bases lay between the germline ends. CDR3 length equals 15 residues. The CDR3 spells CASSHWEGRNSPLHF. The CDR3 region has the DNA TGTGCCAGCAGTCATTGGGAAGGCCGCAATTCACCCCTCCACTTT.

CDR3 sequence: CASGLTGTAETQYF. The CDR3 coding sequence is TGTGCTAGTGGTTTGACAGGGACCGCGGAGACCCAGTACTTC. This chain uses TRBV12-5 with TRBJ2-5; weak D call: TRBD1 (6 bases). CDR1 is LGHNT and CDR2 is FRNRAP in the germline V gene. V was trimmed by 2 bases and J by 5 bases, leaving 12 bases between them. The CDR3 length is 14 residues.

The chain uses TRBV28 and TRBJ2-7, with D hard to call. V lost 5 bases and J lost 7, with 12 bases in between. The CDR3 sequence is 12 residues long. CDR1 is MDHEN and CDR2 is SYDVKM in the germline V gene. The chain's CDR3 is CASSPPRREQYF. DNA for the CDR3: TGTGCCAGCAGTCCCCCCAGGAGAGAGCAGTACTTC.

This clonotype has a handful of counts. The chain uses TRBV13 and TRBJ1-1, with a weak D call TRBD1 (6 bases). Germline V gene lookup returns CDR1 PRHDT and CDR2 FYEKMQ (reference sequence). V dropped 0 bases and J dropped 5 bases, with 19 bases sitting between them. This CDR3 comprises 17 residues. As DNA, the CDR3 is TGTGCCAGCAGCTTAGGAACGGGTACTAACAGGGTGACTGAAGCTTTCTTT. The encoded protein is CASSLGTGTNRVTEAFF.

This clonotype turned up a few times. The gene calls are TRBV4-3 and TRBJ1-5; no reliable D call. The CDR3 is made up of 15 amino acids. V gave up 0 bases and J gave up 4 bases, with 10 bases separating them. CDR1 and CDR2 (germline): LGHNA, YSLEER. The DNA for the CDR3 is TGCGCCAGCAGCCAAGAATGGTTGGGGAATCAGCCCCAGCATTTT. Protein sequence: CASSQEWLGNQPQHF.

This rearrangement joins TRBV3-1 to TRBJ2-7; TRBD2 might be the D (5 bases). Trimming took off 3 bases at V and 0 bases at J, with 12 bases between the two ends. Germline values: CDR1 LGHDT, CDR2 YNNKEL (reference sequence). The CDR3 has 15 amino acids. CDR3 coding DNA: TGTGCCAGCAGCCATTCGGGGATCCACTCCTACGAGCAGTACTTC. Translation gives CASSHSGIHSYEQYF.

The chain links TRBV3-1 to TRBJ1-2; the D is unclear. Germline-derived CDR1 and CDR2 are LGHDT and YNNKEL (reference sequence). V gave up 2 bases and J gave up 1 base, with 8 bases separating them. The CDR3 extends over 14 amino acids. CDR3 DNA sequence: TGTGCCAGCAGCCAACAACTCTATAACTATGGCTACACCTTC. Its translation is CASSQQLYNYGYTF. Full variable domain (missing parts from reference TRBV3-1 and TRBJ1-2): DTAVSQTPKYLVTQMGNDKSIKCEQNLGHDTMYWYKQDSKKFLKIMFSYNNKELIINETVPNRFSPKSPDKAHLNLHINSLELGDSAVYFCASSQQLYNYGYTFGSGTRLTVV.

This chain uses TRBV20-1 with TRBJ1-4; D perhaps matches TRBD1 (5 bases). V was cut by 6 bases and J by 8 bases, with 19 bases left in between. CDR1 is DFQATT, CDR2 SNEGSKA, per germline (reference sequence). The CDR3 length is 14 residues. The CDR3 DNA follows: TGCAGTGCCGACGTTGGGGGGTTCGGGGAAAAACTGTTTTTT. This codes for CSADVGGFGEKLFF.

CDR3 sequence (DNA): TGTGCCAGCAGTTACTCTTCAGGGGATGAGCTAGAAGCTTTCTTT. Its translation: CASSYSSGDELEAFF. The gene calls are TRBV6-5 and TRBJ1-1, with D perhaps matching TRBD1 (6 bases). Germline V CDR1 and CDR2: MNHEY, SVGAGI. The CDR3 is made up of 15 amino acids. The ends were cut back, 0 bases at V and 8 bases at J, with 16 bases in the middle.

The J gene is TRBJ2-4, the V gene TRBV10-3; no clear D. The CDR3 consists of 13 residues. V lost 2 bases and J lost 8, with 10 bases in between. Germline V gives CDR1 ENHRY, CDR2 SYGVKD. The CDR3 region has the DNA TGTGCCATCAGTGAGGATAGGGCGGACATTCAGTACTTC. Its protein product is CAISEDRADIQYF.

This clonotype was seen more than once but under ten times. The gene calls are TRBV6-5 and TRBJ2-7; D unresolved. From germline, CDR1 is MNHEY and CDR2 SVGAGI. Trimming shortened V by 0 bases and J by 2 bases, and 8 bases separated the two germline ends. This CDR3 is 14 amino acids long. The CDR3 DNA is TGTGCCAGCAGTTACTCGCGGAGCGCCTACGAGCAGTACTTC. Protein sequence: CASSYSRSAYEQYF.

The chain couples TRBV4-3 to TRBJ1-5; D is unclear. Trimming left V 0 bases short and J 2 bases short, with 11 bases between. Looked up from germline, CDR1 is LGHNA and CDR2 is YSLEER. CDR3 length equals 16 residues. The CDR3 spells CASSQEPHSGNQPQHF. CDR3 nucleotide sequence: TGCGCCAGCAGCCAAGAACCCCACAGCGGCAATCAGCCCCAGCATTTT.

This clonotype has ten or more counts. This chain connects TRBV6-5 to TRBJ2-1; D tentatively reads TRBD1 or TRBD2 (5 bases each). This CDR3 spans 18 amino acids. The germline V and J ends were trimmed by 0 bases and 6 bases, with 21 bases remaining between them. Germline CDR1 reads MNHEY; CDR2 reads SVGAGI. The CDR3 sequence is CASSYSGVGPGRSNEQFF. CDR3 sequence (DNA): TGTGCCAGCAGTTACTCGGGGGTCGGACCGGGGCGGTCCAATGAGCAGTTCTTC.

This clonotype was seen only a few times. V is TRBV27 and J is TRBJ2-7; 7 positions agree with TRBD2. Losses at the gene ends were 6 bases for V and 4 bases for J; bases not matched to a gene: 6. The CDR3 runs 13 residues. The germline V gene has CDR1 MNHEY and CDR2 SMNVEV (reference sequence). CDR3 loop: CASRASGTYEQYF. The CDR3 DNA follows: TGTGCCAGCAGGGCTAGCGGTACGTACGAGCAGTACTTC.

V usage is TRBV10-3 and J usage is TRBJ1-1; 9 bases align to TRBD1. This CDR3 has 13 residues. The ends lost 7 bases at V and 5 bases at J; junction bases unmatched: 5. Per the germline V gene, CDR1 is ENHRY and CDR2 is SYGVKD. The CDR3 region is CAIMTGTGTEAFF. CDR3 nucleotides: TGTGCCATCATGACCGGGACAGGGACTGAAGCTTTCTTT.

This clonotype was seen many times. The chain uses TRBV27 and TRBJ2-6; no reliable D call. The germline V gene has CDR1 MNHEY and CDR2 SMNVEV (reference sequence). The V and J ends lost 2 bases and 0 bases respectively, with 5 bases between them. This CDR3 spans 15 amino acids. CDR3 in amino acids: CASSLKGSGANVLTF. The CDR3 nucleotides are TGTGCCAGCAGTTTAAAGGGCTCTGGGGCCAACGTCCTGACTTTC.

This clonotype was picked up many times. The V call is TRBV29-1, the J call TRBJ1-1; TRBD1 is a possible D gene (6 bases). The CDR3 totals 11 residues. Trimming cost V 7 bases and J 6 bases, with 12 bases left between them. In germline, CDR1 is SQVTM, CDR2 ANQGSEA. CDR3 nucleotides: TGCAGCGGGCATAGGGGGTCTGAAGCTTTCTTT. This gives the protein CSGHRGSEAFF.

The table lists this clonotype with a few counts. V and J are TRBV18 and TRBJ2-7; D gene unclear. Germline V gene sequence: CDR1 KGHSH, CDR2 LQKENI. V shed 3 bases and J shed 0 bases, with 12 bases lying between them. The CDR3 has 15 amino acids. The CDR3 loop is CASSPGFRYSYEQYF. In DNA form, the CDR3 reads TGTGCCAGCTCACCGGGTTTCCGTTACTCCTACGAGCAGTACTTC.

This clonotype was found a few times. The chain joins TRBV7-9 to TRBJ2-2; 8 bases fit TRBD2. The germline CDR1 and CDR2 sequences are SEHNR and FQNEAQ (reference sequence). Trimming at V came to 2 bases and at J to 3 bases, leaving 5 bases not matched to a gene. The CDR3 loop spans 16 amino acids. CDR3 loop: CASSLPGGDDTGELFF. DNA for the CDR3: TGTGCCAGCAGCTTACCCGGGGGGGACGACACCGGGGAGCTGTTTTTT.

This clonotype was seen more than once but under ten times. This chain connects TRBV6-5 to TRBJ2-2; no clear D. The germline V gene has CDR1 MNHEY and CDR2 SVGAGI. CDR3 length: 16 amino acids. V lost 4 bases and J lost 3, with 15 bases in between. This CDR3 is CASSSRGRPHTGELFF. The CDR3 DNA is TGTGCCAGCAGTTCCCGTGGCAGGCCTCACACCGGGGAGCTGTTTTTT.

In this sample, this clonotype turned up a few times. The CDR3 here is CASSPSDRGRRLDEKLFF. In DNA, the CDR3 is TGTGCCAGCAGCCCTAGCGACAGGGGGCGTAGGTTGGATGAAAAACTGTTTTTT. J is TRBJ1-4 and V is TRBV9; 10 nucleotides line up with TRBD1. Germline trimming cut 4 bases from V and 6 bases from J; bases unmatched to any gene: 15. Germline V gives CDR1 SGDLS, CDR2 YYNGEE. The CDR3 sequence is 18 residues long. The variable domain in full, completed from reference TRBV9 and TRBJ1-4, reads DSGVTQTPKHLITATGQRVTLRCSPRSGDLSVYWYQQSLDQGLQFLIQYYNGEERAKGNILERFSAQQFPDLHSELNLSSLELGDSALYFCASSPSDRGRRLDEKLFFGSGTQLSVL.

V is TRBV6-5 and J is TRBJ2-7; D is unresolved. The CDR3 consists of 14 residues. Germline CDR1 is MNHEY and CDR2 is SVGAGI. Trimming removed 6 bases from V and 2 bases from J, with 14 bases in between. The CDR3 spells CASSPMAMPYEQYF. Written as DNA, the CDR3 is TGTGCCAGCAGCCCCATGGCCATGCCCTACGAGCAGTACTTC.

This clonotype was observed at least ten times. CDR3 sequence: CASSSGQGWTEAFF. CDR3 DNA sequence: TGTGCCAGCAGTTCGGGACAGGGGTGGACTGAAGCTTTCTTT. The rearrangement joins TRBV28 to TRBJ1-1, with 10 bases identical to TRBD1. V dropped 4 bases and J dropped 5; count of bases not matched to a gene: 4. Germline V gives CDR1 MDHEN, CDR2 SYDVKM. The CDR3 extends over 14 amino acids.

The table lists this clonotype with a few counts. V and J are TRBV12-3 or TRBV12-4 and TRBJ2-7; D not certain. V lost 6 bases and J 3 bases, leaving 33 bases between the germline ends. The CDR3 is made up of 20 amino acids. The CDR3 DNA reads TGTGCCAGCAGCCCAGCACCCATCGGTTTAAGTGTCGTCATTATCTACGAGCAGTACTTC. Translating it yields CASSPAPIGLSVVIIYEQYF.